This TCR beta chain was retrieved from a study of blood T cell repertoires in COVID-19. In the study overall: The analysed material was cDNA or gDNA that came from T cells, B-cell-depleted T cells, or PBMCs.

In the original analysis: Amplification of reference gene primers was used by the study to estimate nucleated cell counts. The repertoire was sequenced with immunoSEQ multiplex PCR; TCRdb's copy has only in-frame clones and lacks some. That table is the source of V, J and clone size, and D and trimming were worked out from the DNA. The sample has about 280,000 clones, about nine tenths seen once. Seattle patients were enrolled during active infection and followed longitudinally. Germline assignment: CDR1 SGHKS and CDR2 YYEKEE (reference sequence). Trimming removed 2 bases from V and 0 bases from J, with 14 bases in between. There are 16 residues in the CDR3.

The chain couples TRBV5-5 to TRBJ1-1; tentative D call: TRBD1 (5 bases). Sequenced sample: peripheral blood. The source of this sequence is a woman aged 25 to 39 with COVID-19, enrolled during active disease. The CDR3 nucleotides read TGTGCCAGCAGCTTTTCGGGGGGAACCATGAACACTGAAGCTTTCTTT. It translates to CASSFSGGTMNTEAFF. The entire variable domain, with the rest obtained from reference TRBV5-5 and TRBJ1-1, is as follows: DAGVTQSPTHLIKTRGQQVTLRCSPISGHKSVSWYQQVLGQGPQFIFQYYEKEERGRGNFPDRFSARQFPNYSSELNVNALLLGDSALYLCASSFSGGTMNTEAFFGQGTRLTVV.